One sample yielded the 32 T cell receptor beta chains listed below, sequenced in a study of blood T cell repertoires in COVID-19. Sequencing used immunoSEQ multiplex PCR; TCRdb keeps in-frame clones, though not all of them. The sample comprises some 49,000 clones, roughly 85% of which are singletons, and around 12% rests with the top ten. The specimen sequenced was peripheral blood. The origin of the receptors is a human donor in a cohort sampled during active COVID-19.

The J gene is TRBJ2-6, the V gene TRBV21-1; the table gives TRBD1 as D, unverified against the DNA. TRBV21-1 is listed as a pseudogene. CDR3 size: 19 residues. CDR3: CASSRRPGQEAGGANVLTF. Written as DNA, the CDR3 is TGTGCCAGCAGCAGACGACCGGGACAGGAGGCGGGAGGGGCCAACGTCCTGACTTTC.

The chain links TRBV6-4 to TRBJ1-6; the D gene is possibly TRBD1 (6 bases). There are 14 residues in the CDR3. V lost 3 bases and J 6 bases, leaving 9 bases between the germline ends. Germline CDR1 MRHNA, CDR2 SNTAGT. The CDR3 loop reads CASSEGRGNSPLHF. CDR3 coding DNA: TGTGCCAGCAGTGAAGGCAGGGGTAATTCACCCCTCCACTTT.

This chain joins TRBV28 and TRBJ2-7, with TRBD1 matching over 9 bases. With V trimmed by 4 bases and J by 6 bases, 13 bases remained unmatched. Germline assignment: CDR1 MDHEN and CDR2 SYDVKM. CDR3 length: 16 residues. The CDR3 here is CASSSGDRVWLGEQYF. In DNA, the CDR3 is TGTGCCAGCAGTTCCGGGGACAGGGTATGGCTGGGCGAGCAGTACTTC.

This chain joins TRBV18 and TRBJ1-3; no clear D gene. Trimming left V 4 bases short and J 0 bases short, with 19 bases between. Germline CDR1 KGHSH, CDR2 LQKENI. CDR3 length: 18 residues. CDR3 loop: CASSQSFRGPTSGNTIYF. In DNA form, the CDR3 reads TGTGCCAGCTCACAATCTTTTCGGGGTCCTACCTCTGGAAACACCATATATTTT.

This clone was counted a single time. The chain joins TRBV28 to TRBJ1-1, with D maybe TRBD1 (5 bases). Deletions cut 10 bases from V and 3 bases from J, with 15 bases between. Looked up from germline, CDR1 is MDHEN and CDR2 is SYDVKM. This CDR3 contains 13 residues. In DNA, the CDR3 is TGTGCCACCATAGGCCCAGGGTACACTGAAGCTTTCTTT. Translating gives CATIGPGYTEAFF.

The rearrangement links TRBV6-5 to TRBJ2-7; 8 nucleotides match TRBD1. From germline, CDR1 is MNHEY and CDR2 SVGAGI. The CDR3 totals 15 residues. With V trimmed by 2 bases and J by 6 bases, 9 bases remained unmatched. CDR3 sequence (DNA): TGTGCCAGCAGTTACCGCGGCAGGGGGCTCTTCGAGCAGTACTTC. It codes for CASSYRGRGLFEQYF.

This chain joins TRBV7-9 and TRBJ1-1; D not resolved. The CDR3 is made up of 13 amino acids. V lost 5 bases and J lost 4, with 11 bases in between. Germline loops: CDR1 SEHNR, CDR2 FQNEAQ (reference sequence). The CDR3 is CASSQHEVTEAFF. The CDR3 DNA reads TGTGCCAGCAGCCAACATGAGGTCACTGAAGCTTTCTTT.

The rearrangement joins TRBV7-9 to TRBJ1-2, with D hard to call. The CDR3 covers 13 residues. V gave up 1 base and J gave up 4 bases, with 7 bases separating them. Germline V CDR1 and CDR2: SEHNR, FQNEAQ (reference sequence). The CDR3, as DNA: TGTGCCAGCAGCTTAGGCGACTTCTATGGCTACACCTTC. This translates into CASSLGDFYGYTF.

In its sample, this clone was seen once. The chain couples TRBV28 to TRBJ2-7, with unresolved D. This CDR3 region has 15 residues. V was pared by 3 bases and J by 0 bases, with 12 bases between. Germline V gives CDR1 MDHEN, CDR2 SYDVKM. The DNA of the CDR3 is TGTGCCAGCAGTTTCCCCACGAGAGGCTCCTACGAGCAGTACTTC. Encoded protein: CASSFPTRGSYEQYF.

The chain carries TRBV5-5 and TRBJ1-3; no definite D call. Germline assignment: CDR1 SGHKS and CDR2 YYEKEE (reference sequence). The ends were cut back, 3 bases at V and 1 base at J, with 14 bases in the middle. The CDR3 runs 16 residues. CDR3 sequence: CASSSTRISSGNTIYF. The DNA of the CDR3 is TGTGCCAGCAGCTCGACAAGAATATCTTCTGGAAACACCATATATTTT.

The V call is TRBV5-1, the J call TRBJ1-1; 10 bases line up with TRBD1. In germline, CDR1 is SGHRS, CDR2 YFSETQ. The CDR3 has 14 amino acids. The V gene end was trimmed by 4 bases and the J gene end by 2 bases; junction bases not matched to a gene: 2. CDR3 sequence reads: CASSPTGGNTEAFF. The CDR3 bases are TGCGCCAGCAGCCCGACAGGGGGCAACACTGAAGCTTTCTTT.

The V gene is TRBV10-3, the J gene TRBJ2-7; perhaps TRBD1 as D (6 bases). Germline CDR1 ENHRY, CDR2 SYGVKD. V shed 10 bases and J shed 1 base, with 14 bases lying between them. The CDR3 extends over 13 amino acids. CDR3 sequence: CASNREGSYEQYF. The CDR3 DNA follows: TGTGCCAGCAACAGGGAAGGTTCCTACGAGCAGTACTTC.

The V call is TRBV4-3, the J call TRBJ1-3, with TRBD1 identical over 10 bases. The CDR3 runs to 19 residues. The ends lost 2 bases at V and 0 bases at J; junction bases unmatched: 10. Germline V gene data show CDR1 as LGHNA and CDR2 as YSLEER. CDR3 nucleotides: TGCGCCAGCAGCCAAAATATGGGACAGGGGCCTTACTCTGGAAACACCATATATTTT. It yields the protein CASSQNMGQGPYSGNTIYF.

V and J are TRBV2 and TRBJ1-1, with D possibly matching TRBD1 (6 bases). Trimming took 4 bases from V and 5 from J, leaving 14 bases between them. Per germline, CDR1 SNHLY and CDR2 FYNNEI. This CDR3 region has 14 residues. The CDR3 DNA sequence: TGTGCCAGCAGTGCCGAACAGGGACGAACTGAAGCTTTCTTT. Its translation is CASSAEQGRTEAFF.

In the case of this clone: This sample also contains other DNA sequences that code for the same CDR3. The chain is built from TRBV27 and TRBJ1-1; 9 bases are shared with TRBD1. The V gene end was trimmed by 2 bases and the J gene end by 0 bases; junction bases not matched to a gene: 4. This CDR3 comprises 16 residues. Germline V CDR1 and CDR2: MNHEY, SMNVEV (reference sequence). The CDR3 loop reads CASSLDRGSMNTEAFF. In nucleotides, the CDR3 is TGTGCCAGCAGTTTAGACAGGGGGAGCATGAACACTGAAGCTTTCTTT.

Written as DNA, the CDR3 is TGTGCCACCAGTGATTTGCAATCTTCCGGGACAGGGGGAAATGGTTTATATGGCTACACCTTC. It yields the protein CATSDLQSSGTGGNGLYGYTF. The chain carries TRBV24-1 and TRBJ1-2, with 11 positions matching TRBD1. Germline lookup yields CDR1 KGHDR and CDR2 SFDVKD. The CDR3 length is 21 residues. The V segment lost 0 bases and the J segment 5 bases; nucleotides outside the gene matches: 19.

In nucleotides, the CDR3 is TGTGCCAGCAGCTGGAGCTTGAACACTGAAGCTTTCTTT. It yields the protein CASSWSLNTEAFF. The gene calls are TRBV5-5 and TRBJ1-1, with D unclear. Per germline, CDR1 SGHKS and CDR2 YYEKEE (reference sequence). Trimming stripped 3 bases from V and 0 bases from J, with 6 bases between. This CDR3 has 13 amino acids. Complete variable domain (other parts from reference TRBV5-5 and TRBJ1-1): DAGVTQSPTHLIKTRGQQVTLRCSPISGHKSVSWYQQVLGQGPQFIFQYYEKEERGRGNFPDRFSARQFPNYSSELNVNALLLGDSALYLCASSWSLNTEAFFGQGTRLTVV.

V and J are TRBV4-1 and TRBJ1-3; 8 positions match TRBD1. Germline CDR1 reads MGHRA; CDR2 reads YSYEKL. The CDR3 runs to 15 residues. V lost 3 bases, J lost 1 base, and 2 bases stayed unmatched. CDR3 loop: CASSQDRASGNTIYF. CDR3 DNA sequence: TGCGCCAGCAGCCAGGACAGGGCGTCTGGAAACACCATATATTTT.

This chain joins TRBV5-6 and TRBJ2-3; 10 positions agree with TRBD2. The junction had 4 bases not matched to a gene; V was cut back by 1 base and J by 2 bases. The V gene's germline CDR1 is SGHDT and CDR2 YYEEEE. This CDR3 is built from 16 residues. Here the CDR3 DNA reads TGTGCCAGCAGCTTGTCTAGCGGGGGACTCACAGATACGCAGTATTTT. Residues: CASSLSSGGLTDTQYF. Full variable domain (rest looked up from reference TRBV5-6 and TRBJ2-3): DAGVTQSPTHLIKTRGQQVTLRCSPKSGHDTVSWYQQALGQGPQFIFQYYEEEERQRGNFPDRFSGHQFPNYSSELNVNALLLGDSALYLCASSLSSGGLTDTQYFGPGTRLTVL.

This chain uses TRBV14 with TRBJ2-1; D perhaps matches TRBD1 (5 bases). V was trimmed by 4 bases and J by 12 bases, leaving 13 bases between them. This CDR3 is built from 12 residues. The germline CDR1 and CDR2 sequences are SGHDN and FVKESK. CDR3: CASSPSGQGQFF. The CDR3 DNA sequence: TGTGCCAGCAGCCCCTCAGGGCAAGGGCAGTTCTTC.

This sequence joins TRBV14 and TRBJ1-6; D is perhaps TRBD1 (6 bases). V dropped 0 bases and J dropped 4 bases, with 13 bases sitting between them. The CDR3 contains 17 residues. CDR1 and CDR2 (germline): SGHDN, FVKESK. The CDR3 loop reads CASSQDRTVFYNSPLHF. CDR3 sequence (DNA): TGTGCCAGCAGCCAAGATCGGACAGTTTTTTATAATTCACCCCTCCACTTT. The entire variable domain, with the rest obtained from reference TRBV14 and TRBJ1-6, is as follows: EAGVTQFPSHSVIEKGQTVTLRCDPISGHDNLYWYRRVMGKEIKFLLHFVKESKQDESGMPNNRFLAERTGGTYSTLKVQPAELEDSGVYFCASSQDRTVFYNSPLHFGNGTRLTVT.

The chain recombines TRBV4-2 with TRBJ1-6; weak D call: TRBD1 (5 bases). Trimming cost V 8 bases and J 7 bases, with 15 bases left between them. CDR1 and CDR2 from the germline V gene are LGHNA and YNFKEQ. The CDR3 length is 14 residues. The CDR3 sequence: CASGPGRGNSPLHF. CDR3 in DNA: TGTGCCAGCGGCCCCGGACGGGGGAATTCACCCCTCCACTTT.

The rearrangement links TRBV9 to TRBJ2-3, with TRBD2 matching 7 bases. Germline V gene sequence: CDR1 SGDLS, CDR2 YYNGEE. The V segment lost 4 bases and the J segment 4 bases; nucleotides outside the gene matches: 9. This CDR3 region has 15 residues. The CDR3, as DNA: TGTGCCAGCAGCCCACGACTAGCTAGCCCAGATACGCAGTATTTT. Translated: CASSPRLASPDTQYF.

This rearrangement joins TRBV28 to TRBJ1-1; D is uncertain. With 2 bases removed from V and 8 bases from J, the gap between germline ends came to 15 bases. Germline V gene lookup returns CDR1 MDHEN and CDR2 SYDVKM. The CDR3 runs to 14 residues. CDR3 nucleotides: TGTGCCAGCAGTTTAGGCAGGAAGTTTAGAGAAGCTTTCTTT. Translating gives CASSLGRKFREAFF. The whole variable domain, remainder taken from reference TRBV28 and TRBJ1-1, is DVKVTQSSRYLVKRTGEKVFLECVQDMDHENMFWYRQDPGLGLRLIYFSYDVKMKEKGDIPEGYSVSREKKERFSLILESASTNQTSMYLCASSLGRKFREAFFGQGTRLTVV.

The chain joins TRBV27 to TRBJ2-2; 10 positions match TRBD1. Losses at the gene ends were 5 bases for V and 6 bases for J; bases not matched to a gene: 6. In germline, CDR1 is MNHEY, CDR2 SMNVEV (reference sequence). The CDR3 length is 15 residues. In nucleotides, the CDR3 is TGTGCCAGCAGTGCCGACAGGGGGCTGGCCGGGGAGCTGTTTTTT. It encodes CASSADRGLAGELFF.

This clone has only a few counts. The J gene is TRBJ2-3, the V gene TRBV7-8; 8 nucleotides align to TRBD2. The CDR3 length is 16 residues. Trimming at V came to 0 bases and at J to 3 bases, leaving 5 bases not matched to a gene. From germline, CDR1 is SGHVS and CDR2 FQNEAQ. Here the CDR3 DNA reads TGTGCCAGCAGCTTAGCGCCGGGGGGGCGTACAGATACGCAGTATTTT. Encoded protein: CASSLAPGGRTDTQYF.

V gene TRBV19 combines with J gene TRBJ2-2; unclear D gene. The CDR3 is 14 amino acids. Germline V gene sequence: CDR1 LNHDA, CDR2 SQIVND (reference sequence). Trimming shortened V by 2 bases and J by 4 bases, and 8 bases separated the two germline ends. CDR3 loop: CASSIWRSTGELFF. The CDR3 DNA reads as TGTGCCAGTAGTATATGGCGGTCCACCGGGGAGCTGTTTTTT.

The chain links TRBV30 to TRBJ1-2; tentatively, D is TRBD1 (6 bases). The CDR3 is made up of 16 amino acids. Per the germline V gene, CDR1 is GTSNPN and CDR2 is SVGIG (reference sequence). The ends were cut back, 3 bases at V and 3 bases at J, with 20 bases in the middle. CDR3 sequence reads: CAWSGTAQGKYYGYTF. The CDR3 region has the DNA TGTGCCTGGAGCGGTACCGCGCAGGGGAAGTACTATGGCTACACCTTC.

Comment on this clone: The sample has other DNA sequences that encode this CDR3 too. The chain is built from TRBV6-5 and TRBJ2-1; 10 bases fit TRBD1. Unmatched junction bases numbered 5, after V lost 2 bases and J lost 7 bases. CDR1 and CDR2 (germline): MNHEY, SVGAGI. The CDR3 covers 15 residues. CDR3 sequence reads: CASSYPGTGVNEQFF. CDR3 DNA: TGTGCCAGCAGTTACCCCGGGACAGGGGTTAATGAGCAGTTCTTC.

The CDR3 here is CASSSQGFNQPQHF. The CDR3 bases are TGTGCCAGCAGCTCACAGGGATTTAATCAGCCCCAGCATTTT. V is TRBV3-1 (or the pseudogene TRBV3-2) and J is TRBJ1-5; a possible D gene is TRBD1 (6 bases). Trimming cost V 5 bases and J 4 bases, with 12 bases left between them. Germline-derived CDR1 and CDR2 are LGHDT and YNNKEL (reference sequence). This CDR3 spans 14 amino acids.

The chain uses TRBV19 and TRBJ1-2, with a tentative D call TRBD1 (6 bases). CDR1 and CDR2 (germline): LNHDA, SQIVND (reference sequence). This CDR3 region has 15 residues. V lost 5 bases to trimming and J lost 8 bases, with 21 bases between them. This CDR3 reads CASSAGTRNLRGYTF. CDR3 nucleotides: TGTGCCAGTAGTGCCGGGACACGCAACCTGAGGGGCTACACCTTC.

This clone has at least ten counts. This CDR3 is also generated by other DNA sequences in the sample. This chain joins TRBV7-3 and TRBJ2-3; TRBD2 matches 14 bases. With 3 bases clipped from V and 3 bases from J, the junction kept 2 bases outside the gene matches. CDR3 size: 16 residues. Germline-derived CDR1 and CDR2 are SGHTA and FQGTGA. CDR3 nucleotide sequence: TGTGCCAGCAGCTTCGGGACTAGCGGGGGAACAGATACGCAGTATTTT. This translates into CASSFGTSGGTDTQYF.